Below, 18 T cell receptor beta chains from the same sample are listed, as sequenced in a study of identical twins. A single record per CDR3 protein comes from TCRdb applying MiXCR to the 5' RACE reads. The sample lists hundreds of thousands of distinct CDR3 sequences, 8.6% occurring once. A further study also used this sample, focusing on yellow fever vaccine responses in identical twins.

The sample comprised PBMCs. These receptors all stem from a woman younger than 35 in good health.

This chain joins TRBV9 and TRBJ1-6; D may be TRBD1 (5 bases). Germline V gene data show CDR1 as SGDLS and CDR2 as YYNGEE. Trimming stripped 4 bases from V and 10 bases from J, with 15 bases between. The CDR3 extends over 14 amino acids. For the CDR3, the DNA is TGTGCCAGCAGCCCCGGGGGGGTTGGATCACCCCTCCACTTT. Translating gives CASSPGGVGSPLHF.

This clonotype showed up many times. The chain combines TRBV7-9 with TRBJ1-1; D call uncertain. The CDR3 runs 16 residues. Deletions cut 3 bases from V and 0 bases from J, with 14 bases between. Per the germline V gene, CDR1 is SEHNR and CDR2 is FQNEAQ (reference sequence). CDR3: CASSFRKGNMNTEAFF. CDR3 in DNA: TGTGCCAGCAGCTTTAGGAAGGGTAACATGAACACTGAAGCTTTCTTT.

The chain couples TRBV2 to TRBJ2-5; D may be TRBD1 (6 bases). Trimming took 6 bases from V and 5 from J, leaving 19 bases between them. The germline V gene has CDR1 SNHLY and CDR2 FYNNEI. The CDR3 runs to 15 residues. The CDR3 is CASSATGSLGETQYF. As DNA, the CDR3 is TGTGCCAGCAGCGCTACAGGGTCGCTGGGGGAGACCCAGTACTTC.

This clonotype was found a few times. The chain links TRBV24-1 to TRBJ2-5, with 8 positions matching TRBD1. Germline V gene sequence: CDR1 KGHDR, CDR2 SFDVKD. The CDR3 runs 14 residues. With V trimmed by 3 bases and J by 5 bases, 4 bases remained unmatched. CDR3 residues: CATSDAGQGETQYF. The DNA of the CDR3 is TGTGCCACCAGTGATGCAGGACAGGGTGAGACCCAGTACTTC.

Note on this clonotype: An end of the junction does not agree with germline; a read error may underlie this. This chain uses TRBV20-1 with TRBJ2-1; D uncertain. Germline CDR1 DFQATT, CDR2 SNEGSKA (reference sequence). The CDR3 runs 16 residues. In DNA form, the CDR3 reads TGCTGTGCTAGACCCTACGAGGTCGTATCCTACAATGAGCAGTTCTTC. This translates into CCARPYEVVSYNEQFF.

This chain uses TRBV20-1 with TRBJ1-3, with no clear D. The V and J ends lost 4 bases and 0 bases respectively, with 13 bases between them. Germline loops: CDR1 DFQATT, CDR2 SNEGSKA (reference sequence). The CDR3 loop spans 15 amino acids. The CDR3, as DNA: TGCAGTGCTAAGGCGCTTCTCCACTCTGGAAACACCATATATTTT. Translating gives CSAKALLHSGNTIYF.

This clonotype was counted at least ten times. The rearrangement links TRBV5-1 to TRBJ2-1, with TRBD1 matching over 7 bases. The trim removed 0 bases at V and 6 bases at J, leaving 3 bases unmatched. Looked up from germline, CDR1 is SGHRS and CDR2 is YFSETQ. The CDR3 runs to 14 residues. CDR3 sequence (DNA): TGCGCCAGCAGCTTGGCTGACAGGGCCAATGAGCAGTTCTTC. This codes for CASSLADRANEQFF.

The DNA of the CDR3 is TGCAGCGTTGGGCCCGACAGGCTCAATGAGCAGTTCTTC. This sequence encodes CSVGPDRLNEQFF. V is TRBV29-1 and J is TRBJ2-1; D possibly corresponds to TRBD1 (6 bases). The V end was cut by 4 bases, the J end by 6 bases, with 13 bases between. The germline gives CDR1 SQVTM, CDR2 ANQGSEA. This CDR3 region has 13 residues.

In this sample, this clonotype turned up many times. The V gene is TRBV20-1, the J gene TRBJ2-7; either TRBD1 or TRBD2 may supply D (6 bases each). The V and J ends lost 7 bases and 2 bases respectively, with 9 bases between them. Germline CDR1 and CDR2: DFQATT and SNEGSKA (reference sequence). The CDR3 covers 11 residues. The CDR3, as DNA: TGCAGTGTAGGGGGGCCCTACGAGCAGTACTTC. Protein sequence: CSVGGPYEQYF.

Only a few counts were recorded for this clonotype. This sequence joins TRBV3-1 and TRBJ1-1, with a tentative D call TRBD1 (6 bases). The V gene lost 1 base and the J gene lost 5 bases, with 11 bases spanning the gap. The CDR3 is made up of 14 amino acids. In germline, CDR1 is LGHDT, CDR2 YNNKEL (reference sequence). CDR3 protein: CASSQVNRATEAFF. CDR3 bases: TGTGCCAGCAGCCAAGTAAACAGGGCGACTGAAGCTTTCTTT.

A few counts support this clonotype. V gene TRBV6-2 or TRBV6-3 combines with J gene TRBJ1-1, with a weak D call TRBD1 (5 bases). V was trimmed by 2 bases and J by 3 bases, leaving 10 bases between them. CDR1 and CDR2 from the germline V gene are MNHEY and SVGEGT. This CDR3 has 14 amino acids. Here the CDR3 reads CASSYTRVDTEAFF. In DNA form, the CDR3 reads TGTGCCAGCAGTTACACCAGGGTAGACACTGAAGCTTTCTTT.

This clonotype has just a few counts. V gene TRBV6-2 or TRBV6-3 combines with J gene TRBJ2-1; possible D gene TRBD1, 6 bases. The length of the CDR3 is 12 residues. Per germline, CDR1 MNHEY and CDR2 SVGEGT. V was trimmed by 11 bases and J by 5 bases, leaving 13 bases between them. In nucleotides, the CDR3 is TGTGCCGCGAGGGGACAAAACAATGAGCAGTTCTTC. Encoded protein: CAARGQNNEQFF.

This chain connects TRBV4-3 to TRBJ2-7; D gene uncertain. With 4 bases removed from V and 4 bases from J, the gap between germline ends came to 11 bases. This CDR3 has 13 residues. Germline loops: CDR1 LGHNA, CDR2 YSLEER. The chain's CDR3 is CASSPGRQYEQYF. For the CDR3, the DNA is TGCGCCAGCAGCCCCGGACGGCAATACGAGCAGTACTTC.

The gene calls are TRBV6-5 and TRBJ1-1; tentative D call: TRBD1 (5 bases). Germline V gene lookup returns CDR1 MNHEY and CDR2 SVGAGI. This CDR3 is 11 amino acids long. The CDR3 here is CVPGDFTEAFF. The CDR3 DNA reads as TGTGTCCCCGGGGACTTCACTGAAGCTTTCTTT.

This clonotype was seen ten or more times. The chain uses TRBV4-3 and TRBJ2-3, with TRBD2 matching over 8 bases. Trimming at V came to 3 bases and at J to 4 bases, leaving 6 bases not matched to a gene. Germline V gene sequence: CDR1 LGHNA, CDR2 YSLEER. The CDR3 is made up of 15 amino acids. CDR3 coding DNA: TGCGCCAGCAGCCAGGATACTAGCGGAGCAGATACGCAGTATTTT. As protein: CASSQDTSGADTQYF.

This clonotype was seen only a few times. V and J are TRBV29-1 and TRBJ2-7; D perhaps matches TRBD1 (6 bases). This CDR3 contains 13 residues. Germline lookup yields CDR1 SQVTM and CDR2 ANQGSEA. V lost 4 bases and J lost 1, with 11 bases in between. This CDR3 is CSVGSDRSYEQYF. The CDR3 DNA sequence: TGCAGCGTTGGGTCTGACAGGTCCTACGAGCAGTACTTC.

This clonotype showed up many times. The J gene is TRBJ2-2, the V gene TRBV24-1, with D possibly TRBD1 on 6 matching bases. CDR1 KGHDR and CDR2 SFDVKD come from the germline V gene. Trimming shortened V by 0 bases and J by 3 bases, and 10 bases separated the two germline ends. The CDR3 spans 16 residues. The CDR3 coding sequence is TGTGCCACCAGTGATTTGGGGGGCAAGGACACCGGGGAGCTGTTTTTT. Amino acid sequence: CATSDLGGKDTGELFF.

DNA for the CDR3: TGTGCCAGCACCCCCCGACCGAGGGGAGGACAAGAGACCCAGTACTTC. Its protein is CASTPRPRGGQETQYF. The genes are TRBV12-3 or TRBV12-4 and TRBJ2-5, with a weak D call TRBD2 (6 bases). Between the trimmed V and J ends, which lost 7 bases and 2 bases, there was a span of 20 bases. This CDR3 is built from 16 residues.